This T cell receptor beta chain was obtained from a study of blood T cell repertoires in COVID-19. Background on the study: COVID-19 samples collected from the United States, Italy and Spain covered acute and convalescent phases. In each case, the material was cDNA or gDNA derived from T cells, B-cell-depleted T cells, or PBMCs.

Trimming pared 6 bases from V and 0 bases from J, leaving 11 bases between. Germline assignment: CDR1 SNHLY and CDR2 FYNNEI. The CDR3 consists of 15 residues. Per the original data handling: Amplification of reference gene primers was used by the study to estimate nucleated cell counts. Clones were sequenced by immunoSEQ multiplex PCR, and TCRdb holds only the in-frame ones, with some missing. For V, J and clone size, that table is used; D and trimming come from the DNA. Of about 84,000 clones in the sample, over 80% were seen once. The V gene is TRBV2, the J gene TRBJ1-4; a possible D gene is TRBD1 (6 bases). The clonotype comes from a woman over 75 with acute or convalescent COVID-19. Sequences were obtained from peripheral blood. The CDR3 region has the DNA TGTGCCAGCAGGGGCAGGGGCACAACTAATGAAAAACTGTTTTTT. The encoded protein is CASRGRGTTNEKLFF. Filled out from reference TRBV2 and TRBJ1-4, the complete variable domain reads EPEVTQTPSHQVTQMGQEVILRCVPISNHLYFYWYRQILGQKVEFLVSFYNNEISEKSEIFDDQFSVERPDGSNFTLKIRSTKLEDSAMYFCASRGRGTTNEKLFFGSGTQLSVL.